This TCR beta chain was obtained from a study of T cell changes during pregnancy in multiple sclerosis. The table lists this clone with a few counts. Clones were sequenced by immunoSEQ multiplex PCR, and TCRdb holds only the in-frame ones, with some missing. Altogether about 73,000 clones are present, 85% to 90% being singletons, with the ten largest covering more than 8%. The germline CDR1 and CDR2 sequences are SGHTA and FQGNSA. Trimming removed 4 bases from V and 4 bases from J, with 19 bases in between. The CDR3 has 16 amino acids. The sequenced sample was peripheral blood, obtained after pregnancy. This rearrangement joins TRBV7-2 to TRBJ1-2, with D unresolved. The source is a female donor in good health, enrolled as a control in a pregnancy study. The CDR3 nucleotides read TGTGCCAGCAGCTCCCCTGGTGGAGGTTTCTTCTATGGCTACACCTTC. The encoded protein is CASSSPGGGFFYGYTF.